The rows below give T cell receptor beta chains drawn from one sample of a study of control samples from healthy donors and cancer patients. Repertoires were generated with immunoSEQ multiplex PCR, while TCRdb's copy carries only in-frame clones and drops some. The sample carries about 44,000 clones, 70% recorded once. Sequenced material: formalin-fixed, paraffin-embedded tissue. The receptors derive from a male donor with melanoma. Both conserved end residues are part of each CDR3.

j_gene | v_gene | CDR3aa
TRBJ2-7 | TRBV6-5 | CASRAPGQGSYEQYF
TRBJ2-7 | TRBV6-5 | CASRPGLAGSYEQYF
TRBJ2-2 | TRBV2 | CASSERRTGVTGELFF
TRBJ1-5 | TRBV19 | CASSPDDSSNQPQHF
TRBJ1-1 | TRBV18 | CASSPKKDASAGTEAFF
TRBJ1-2 | TRBV7-9 | CASSLSLGEKYGYTF
TRBJ2-2 | TRBV7-3 | CASSLGPAGELFF
TRBJ1-1 | TRBV5-1 | CASSFTGTGSSAFF
TRBJ1-1 | TRBV6-5 | CASNAAGTEAFF
TRBJ1-4 | TRBV5-5 | CASSFLGTTNEKLFF
TRBJ2-7 | TRBV30 | CAWSVTGTNEQYF
TRBJ2-5 | TRBV15 | CATGDQETQYF
TRBJ1-4 | TRBV3-1/TRBV3-2 | CASSQAVRNEKLFF
TRBJ2-1 | TRBV15 | CATSREGQGMGNEQFF
TRBJ2-3 | TRBV19 | CASTQGQARRTDTQYF
TRBJ1-5 | TRBV19 | CASSIGEQYYSNQPQHF
TRBJ2-5 | TRBV7-9 | CASSLVAGGGETQYF
TRBJ2-5 | TRBV12-3/TRBV12-4 | CATWGAGEETQYF
TRBJ1-1 | TRBV24-1 | CATRRQGGTEAFF
TRBJ2-1 | TRBV7-2 | CASSLRYNEQFF
TRBJ2-2 | TRBV13 | CASSYGTSGIDTGELFF
TRBJ2-5 | TRBV27 | CASKWAGSKETQYF